This TCR beta chain is from a study of shared clonotypes between healthy human individuals. Positively selected for CCR7, the CD45RO-negative cells used as naive CD8 cells excluded terminally differentiated effector memory CD45RA+ cells. Generated by immunoSEQ multiplex PCR, the TCRdb table keeps only in-frame clones and is missing some. The sample carries a few million clones, around 95% recorded once. Study-wide points: Between several donors, naive CD4 clonotypes were shared at a level of about 5%.

Germline CDR1 and CDR2: ENHRY and SYGVKD. CDR3 length: 16 amino acids. V dropped 0 bases and J dropped 3 bases, with 12 bases sitting between them. A word on this clone: The antigen is not known.

The sample comprised naive CD8+ T cells from PBMCs. This clonotype was obtained from a man younger than 35 in good health. Some clones in this sample may be carry-over from other donors' samples. The chain is built from TRBV10-3 and TRBJ2-1; D unclear. This CDR3 is CAISESVSGFYNEQFF. In DNA form, the CDR3 reads TGTGCCATCAGTGAGTCTGTGTCGGGCTTCTACAATGAGCAGTTCTTC.